This is a list of T cell receptor beta chains from one sample in a study of blood T cell repertoires in COVID-19. The assay was immunoSEQ multiplex PCR, and TCRdb's table has in-frame clones only and misses some. The sample shows 60,000 or so clones, around 80% of them seen only once. Sequences were obtained from peripheral blood. Source of these receptors: a woman older than 75 with acute or convalescent COVID-19. Each CDR3 is given with its conserved first and last residue. The D gene is left open where the match is weak. Not all rows give a size; the values are once, few, many and, for expanded clones, a class.

cdr3_aa: CARSLDSF
cdr3_nt: TGTGCCAGAAGCTTGGATTCATTC
d_call: NA
v_call: TRBV5-3
clone_size: NA
j_call: TRBJ1-4

cdr3_aa: CASSPRTVYEQYF
cdr3_nt: TGTGCCAGCAGTCCTAGGACAGTCTACGAGCAGTACTTC
d_call: NA
v_call: TRBV12-3/TRBV12-4
clone_size: NA
j_call: TRBJ2-7

cdr3_aa: CSVEQGGNTIYF
cdr3_nt: TGCAGCGTTGAACAGGGAGGAAACACCATATATTTT
d_call: NA
v_call: TRBV29-1
clone_size: NA
j_call: TRBJ1-3

cdr3_aa: CASSQRRDHKGNEQYF
cdr3_nt: TGCGCCAGCAGCCAACGCCGGGATCACAAAGGGAACGAGCAGTACTTC
d_call: NA
v_call: TRBV4-1
clone_size: NA
j_call: TRBJ2-7

cdr3_aa: CASSERITSGAHEQYF
cdr3_nt: TGTGCCAGCAGTGAAAGAATTACTAGCGGGGCCCACGAGCAGTACTTC
d_call: TRBD2
v_call: TRBV6-1
clone_size: few
j_call: TRBJ2-7

cdr3_aa: CASSFQGAAISPLHF
cdr3_nt: TGTGCCAGCAGTTTTCAGGGGGCTGCAATTTCACCCCTCCACTTT
d_call: TRBD1
v_call: TRBV27
clone_size: NA
j_call: TRBJ1-6

cdr3_aa: CASSGVDSLTGELFF
cdr3_nt: TGTGCCAGCAGTGGGGTCGACAGCCTCACCGGGGAGCTGTTTTTT
d_call: NA
v_call: TRBV2
clone_size: NA
j_call: TRBJ2-2

cdr3_aa: CASSDLFRGLTNQPQHF
cdr3_nt: TGTGCCAGCAGTGATCTTTTCAGGGGGCTTACCAATCAGCCCCAGCATTTT
d_call: TRBD1
v_call: TRBV6-1
clone_size: NA
j_call: TRBJ1-5

cdr3_aa: CASSLGQARFTEAFF
cdr3_nt: TGTGCCAGCAGCTTGGGACAGGCCCGGTTCACTGAAGCTTTCTTT
d_call: NA
v_call: TRBV5-6
clone_size: once
j_call: TRBJ1-1

cdr3_aa: CASSEADNEQFF
cdr3_nt: TGTGCCAGCAGTGAGGCCGACAATGAGCAGTTCTTC
d_call: NA
v_call: TRBV6-1
clone_size: NA
j_call: TRBJ2-1

cdr3_aa: CASSPDRIYGYTF
cdr3_nt: TGTGCCAGTAGTCCGGACAGGATATATGGCTACACCTTC
d_call: TRBD1
v_call: TRBV19
clone_size: NA
j_call: TRBJ1-2

cdr3_aa: CASSLDGRGYEQYF
cdr3_nt: TGTGCCAGCAGCTTGGATGGCAGGGGCTACGAGCAGTACTTC
d_call: NA
v_call: TRBV5-6
clone_size: NA
j_call: TRBJ2-7

cdr3_aa: CASSLGASGARTDTQYF
cdr3_nt: TGTGCCAGCAGCTTAGGGGCTAGCGGGGCGCGCACAGATACGCAGTATTTT
d_call: TRBD2
v_call: TRBV7-9
clone_size: NA
j_call: TRBJ2-3

cdr3_aa: CASSLGQDTQYF
cdr3_nt: TGTGCCAGCAGCTTAGGTCAGGATACGCAGTATTTT
d_call: NA
v_call: TRBV11-2
clone_size: NA
j_call: TRBJ2-3

cdr3_aa: CASSPRTGNQPQHF
cdr3_nt: TGTGCCAGCAGCCCCAGGACAGGAAATCAGCCCCAGCATTTT
d_call: TRBD1
v_call: TRBV7-2
clone_size: NA
j_call: TRBJ1-5

cdr3_aa: CASSLGTKFQHEQFF
cdr3_nt: TGTGCCAGCAGCTTGGGAACTAAATTCCAGCATGAGCAGTTCTTC
d_call: NA
v_call: TRBV5-4
clone_size: once
j_call: TRBJ2-1

cdr3_aa: CATSRDRVPGVGVKNIQYF
cdr3_nt: TGTGCCACCAGCAGAGATCGGGTCCCAGGGGTCGGGGTCAAAAACATTCAGTACTTC
d_call: NA
v_call: TRBV15
clone_size: NA
j_call: TRBJ2-4

cdr3_aa: CATSRDRSSYEQYF
cdr3_nt: TGTGCCACCAGCAGAGATCGTAGCTCCTACGAGCAGTACTTC
d_call: NA
v_call: TRBV15
clone_size: NA
j_call: TRBJ2-7

cdr3_aa: CASSQMNTEAFF
cdr3_nt: TGTGCCAGCAGCCAGATGAACACTGAAGCTTTCTTT
d_call: NA
v_call: TRBV6-5
clone_size: NA
j_call: TRBJ1-1

cdr3_aa: CASSPRTVGYGYTF
cdr3_nt: TGTGCCAGCAGCCCCCGGACAGTCGGCTATGGCTACACCTTC
d_call: NA
v_call: TRBV6-9
clone_size: NA
j_call: TRBJ1-2

cdr3_aa: CAISEGGGLYTEAFF
cdr3_nt: TGTGCCATCAGTGAGGGAGGGGGCCTTTACACTGAAGCTTTCTTT
d_call: TRBD1
v_call: TRBV10-3
clone_size: NA
j_call: TRBJ1-1

cdr3_aa: CASSQVAGNSYEQYF
cdr3_nt: TGCGCCAGCAGCCAAGTCGCAGGGAACTCCTACGAGCAGTACTTC
d_call: NA
v_call: TRBV4-1
clone_size: NA
j_call: TRBJ2-7

cdr3_aa: CASSLARGYTGELFF
cdr3_nt: TGTGCCAGCAGCTTAGCCCGGGGTTACACCGGGGAGCTGTTTTTT
d_call: NA
v_call: TRBV11-1
clone_size: few
j_call: TRBJ2-2

cdr3_aa: CASSQVQSSPLHF
cdr3_nt: TGTGCCAGCAGCCAGGTACAGAGCTCGCCCCTCCACTTT
d_call: NA
v_call: TRBV14
clone_size: NA
j_call: TRBJ1-6

cdr3_aa: CASSARTSGATDTQYF
cdr3_nt: TGCGCCAGCAGCGCTCGGACTAGCGGGGCGACAGATACGCAGTATTTT
d_call: TRBD2
v_call: TRBV5-1
clone_size: NA
j_call: TRBJ2-3

cdr3_aa: CASSPGGGAGLTGELFF
cdr3_nt: TGTGCCAGCAGCCCCGGGGGAGGGGCCGGTCTCACCGGGGAGCTGTTTTTT
d_call: TRBD2
v_call: TRBV13
clone_size: NA
j_call: TRBJ2-2

cdr3_aa: CASTPGGTTNEKLFF
cdr3_nt: TGTGCCAGCACCCCAGGGGGGACAACTAATGAAAAACTGTTTTTT
d_call: TRBD1
v_call: TRBV6-5
clone_size: NA
j_call: TRBJ1-4

cdr3_aa: CASSVQGHNSPLHF
cdr3_nt: TGTGCCAGCAGCGTACAGGGACATAATTCACCCCTCCACTTT
d_call: NA
v_call: TRBV7-9
clone_size: NA
j_call: TRBJ1-6

cdr3_aa: CAISEEIGSGNTIYF
cdr3_nt: TGTGCCATCAGTGAGGAGATTGGTTCTGGAAACACCATATATTTT
d_call: NA
v_call: TRBV10-3
clone_size: once
j_call: TRBJ1-3

cdr3_aa: CASSWAPVYNEQFF
cdr3_nt: TGTGCCAGCAGCTGGGCCCCCGTATACAATGAGCAGTTCTTC
d_call: NA
v_call: TRBV13
clone_size: NA
j_call: TRBJ2-1

cdr3_aa: CASSVRGDSNQPQHF
cdr3_nt: TGTGCCAGCAGCGTCCGGGGGGATAGCAATCAGCCCCAGCATTTT
d_call: NA
v_call: TRBV9
clone_size: NA
j_call: TRBJ1-5

cdr3_aa: CASSPNSYEQYF
cdr3_nt: TGTGCCAGCAGCCCAAACTCCTACGAGCAGTACTTC
d_call: NA
v_call: TRBV7-3
clone_size: NA
j_call: TRBJ2-7

cdr3_aa: CASKGTSFGELFF
cdr3_nt: TGCGCCAGCAAAGGGACTAGCTTCGGGGAGCTGTTTTTT
d_call: TRBD2
v_call: TRBV10-2
clone_size: NA
j_call: TRBJ2-2

cdr3_aa: CASSEGQVTGELFF
cdr3_nt: TGTGCCAGCAGTGAAGGACAGGTCACCGGGGAGCTGTTTTTT
d_call: NA
v_call: TRBV6-1
clone_size: NA
j_call: TRBJ2-2

cdr3_aa: CASSRAQGEGEKLFF
cdr3_nt: TGTGCCAGCTCACGTGCCCAGGGGGAAGGTGAAAAACTGTTTTTT
d_call: TRBD1
v_call: TRBV18
clone_size: NA
j_call: TRBJ1-4

cdr3_aa: CASSLKRQGEGTFF
cdr3_nt: TGCGCCAGCAGCTTGAAAAGACAGGGGGAGGGAACTTTCTTT
d_call: TRBD1
v_call: TRBV5-1
clone_size: NA
j_call: TRBJ1-1

cdr3_aa: CASSLNRGFQETQYF
cdr3_nt: TGTGCCAGCAGCTTAAACAGGGGGTTCCAAGAGACCCAGTACTTC
d_call: TRBD1
v_call: TRBV5-5
clone_size: NA
j_call: TRBJ2-5

cdr3_aa: CASSEADLGRGYGYTF
cdr3_nt: TGTGCCAGCAGTGAAGCGGACCTGGGCAGGGGATATGGCTACACCTTC
d_call: NA
v_call: TRBV6-1
clone_size: NA
j_call: TRBJ1-2

cdr3_aa: CASSNGQGNTEAFF
cdr3_nt: TGTGCCAGTAGTAACGGTCAGGGGAACACTGAAGCTTTCTTT
d_call: NA
v_call: TRBV19
clone_size: few
j_call: TRBJ1-1

cdr3_aa: CASSLGQYNEQFF
cdr3_nt: TGCGCCAGCAGCTTGGGACAGTACAATGAGCAGTTCTTC
d_call: NA
v_call: TRBV5-1
clone_size: NA
j_call: TRBJ2-1

cdr3_aa: CASSLRSGTREKLFF
cdr3_nt: TGCGCCAGCAGCTTAAGGTCCGGGACTCGAGAAAAACTGTTTTTT
d_call: NA
v_call: TRBV5-1
clone_size: NA
j_call: TRBJ1-4

cdr3_aa: CASSYGGTSVNEQFF
cdr3_nt: TGTGCCAGCAGTTACGGCGGGACTAGCGTCAATGAGCAGTTCTTC
d_call: TRBD2
v_call: TRBV6-5
clone_size: NA
j_call: TRBJ2-1

cdr3_aa: CASSWGGGGIDEQFF
cdr3_nt: TGCGCCAGCAGCTGGGGCGGGGGCGGTATCGATGAGCAGTTCTTC
d_call: NA
v_call: TRBV5-1
clone_size: NA
j_call: TRBJ2-1

cdr3_aa: CASKKGGAGTDTQYF
cdr3_nt: TGTGCCAGCAAGAAAGGGGGGGCCGGCACAGATACGCAGTATTTT
d_call: NA
v_call: TRBV2
clone_size: NA
j_call: TRBJ2-3

cdr3_aa: CASSQVSGSSGNTIYF
cdr3_nt: TGTGCCAGCAGCCAAGTTTCGGGGAGCTCTGGAAACACCATATATTTT
d_call: NA
v_call: TRBV14
clone_size: NA
j_call: TRBJ1-3

cdr3_aa: CASSRQGVGNTEAFF
cdr3_nt: TGTGCCAGCAGCCGTCAGGGGGTTGGGAACACTGAAGCTTTCTTT
d_call: TRBD1
v_call: TRBV3-1/TRBV3-2
clone_size: NA
j_call: TRBJ1-1

cdr3_aa: CASSKQGSTEAFF
cdr3_nt: TGTGCCAGCAGTAAACAGGGCTCCACTGAAGCTTTCTTT
d_call: NA
v_call: TRBV6-5
clone_size: NA
j_call: TRBJ1-1

cdr3_aa: CASSKGASGGLKETQYF
cdr3_nt: TGTGCCAGCAGCAAAGGGGCTAGCGGGGGGCTAAAAGAGACCCAGTACTTC
d_call: NA
v_call: TRBV21-1
clone_size: NA
j_call: TRBJ2-5

cdr3_aa: CASSRGGGYEQYF
cdr3_nt: TGTGCCAGCAGCCGTGGGGGCGGCTACGAGCAGTACTTC
d_call: NA
v_call: TRBV3-1/TRBV3-2
clone_size: NA
j_call: TRBJ2-7

cdr3_aa: CATSTRQGNEQFF
cdr3_nt: TGTGCCACCAGCACTCGACAGGGCAATGAGCAGTTCTTC
d_call: TRBD1
v_call: TRBV15
clone_size: once
j_call: TRBJ2-1

cdr3_aa: CASSSIVDSTTNEKLFF
cdr3_nt: TGTGCCAGCAGTTCCATCGTCGACAGTACAACTAATGAAAAACTGTTTTTT
d_call: NA
v_call: TRBV2
clone_size: NA
j_call: TRBJ1-4

cdr3_aa: CASSPSGGYNEQFF
cdr3_nt: TGTGCCAGCAGTCCTAGCGGGGGGTACAATGAGCAGTTCTTC
d_call: TRBD2
v_call: TRBV6-5
clone_size: NA
j_call: TRBJ2-1

cdr3_aa: CASSLGMKSSYNEQFF
cdr3_nt: TGTGCCAGCAGCTTAGGAATGAAGAGCTCCTACAATGAGCAGTTCTTC
d_call: NA
v_call: TRBV11-2
clone_size: NA
j_call: TRBJ2-1

cdr3_aa: CASSFSRSGEKLFF
cdr3_nt: TGCGCCAGCAGCTTTAGTAGGTCGGGGGAAAAACTGTTTTTT
d_call: NA
v_call: TRBV5-1
clone_size: NA
j_call: TRBJ1-4

cdr3_aa: CASSVGGANGYTF
cdr3_nt: TGTGCCAGTAGTGTGGGGGGAGCGAATGGCTACACCTTC
d_call: NA
v_call: TRBV19
clone_size: NA
j_call: TRBJ1-2